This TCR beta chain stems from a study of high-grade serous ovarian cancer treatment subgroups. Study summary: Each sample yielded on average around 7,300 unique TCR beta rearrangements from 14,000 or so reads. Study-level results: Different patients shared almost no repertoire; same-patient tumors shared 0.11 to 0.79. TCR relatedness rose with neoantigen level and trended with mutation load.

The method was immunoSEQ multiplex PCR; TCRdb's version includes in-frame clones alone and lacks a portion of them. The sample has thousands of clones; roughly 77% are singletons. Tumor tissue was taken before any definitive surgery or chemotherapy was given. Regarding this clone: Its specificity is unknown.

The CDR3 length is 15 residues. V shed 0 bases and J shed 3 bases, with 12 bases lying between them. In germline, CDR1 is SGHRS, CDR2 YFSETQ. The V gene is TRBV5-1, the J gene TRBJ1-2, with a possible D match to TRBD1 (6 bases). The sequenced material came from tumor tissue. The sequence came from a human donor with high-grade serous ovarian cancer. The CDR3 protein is CASSLGGGSDYGYTF. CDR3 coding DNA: TGCGCCAGCAGCTTGGGTGGGGGCTCAGACTATGGCTACACCTTC.